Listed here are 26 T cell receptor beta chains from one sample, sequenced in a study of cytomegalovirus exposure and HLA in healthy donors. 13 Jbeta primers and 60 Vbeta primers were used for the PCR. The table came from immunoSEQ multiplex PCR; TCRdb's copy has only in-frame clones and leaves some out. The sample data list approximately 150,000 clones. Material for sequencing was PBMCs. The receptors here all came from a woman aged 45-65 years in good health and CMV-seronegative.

The CDR3 loop is CASSLLYGGLETQYF. CDR3 nucleotide sequence: TGTGCCAGCAGTTTATTGTATGGGGGCTTGGAGACCCAGTACTTC. V and J are TRBV28 and TRBJ2-5; D may be TRBD1 (6 bases). In germline, CDR1 is MDHEN, CDR2 SYDVKM. The CDR3 loop spans 15 amino acids. Trimming cost V 1 base and J 5 bases, with 14 bases left between them. Full variable domain (missing parts from reference TRBV28 and TRBJ2-5): DVKVTQSSRYLVKRTGEKVFLECVQDMDHENMFWYRQDPGLGLRLIYFSYDVKMKEKGDIPEGYSVSREKKERFSLILESASTNQTSMYLCASSLLYGGLETQYFGPGTRLLVL.

The CDR3, as DNA: TGCGCCAGCACCTCAGGGGCTAGCGGGGGCGGCGGAGATACGCAGTATTTT. Protein sequence: CASTSGASGGGGDTQYF. The V call is TRBV5-1, the J call TRBJ2-3; TRBD2 matches 10 bases. CDR3 size: 17 residues. Germline CDR1 and CDR2: SGHRS and YFSETQ. With 6 bases clipped from V and 5 bases from J, the junction kept 15 bases outside the gene matches.

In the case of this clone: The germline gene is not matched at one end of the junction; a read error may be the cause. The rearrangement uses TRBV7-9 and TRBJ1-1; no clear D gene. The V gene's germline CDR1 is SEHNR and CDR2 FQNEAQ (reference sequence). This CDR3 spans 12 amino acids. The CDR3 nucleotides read TGTGCCAGCGGCTTTAGGGAGACTGAAGCTTTCTTT. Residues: CASGFRETEAFF.

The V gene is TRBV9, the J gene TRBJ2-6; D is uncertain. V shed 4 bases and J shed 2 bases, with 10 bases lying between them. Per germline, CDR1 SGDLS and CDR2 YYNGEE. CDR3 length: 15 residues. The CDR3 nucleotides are TGTGCCAGCAGCCCCCGAGGTGCTGGGGCCAACGTCCTGACTTTC. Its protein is CASSPRGAGANVLTF.

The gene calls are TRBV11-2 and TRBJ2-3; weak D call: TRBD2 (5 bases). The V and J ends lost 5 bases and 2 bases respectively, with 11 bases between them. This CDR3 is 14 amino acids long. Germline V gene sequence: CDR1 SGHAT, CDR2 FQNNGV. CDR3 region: CASSGGLSTDTQYF. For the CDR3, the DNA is TGTGCCAGCAGCGGCGGGCTCTCCACAGATACGCAGTATTTT.

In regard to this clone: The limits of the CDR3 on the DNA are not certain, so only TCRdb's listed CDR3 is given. The CDR3 is CASSPFGGGAETRYF. The chain has TRBV7-2 and TRBJ2-5; the tabulated D call, TRBD2, remains unverified against the DNA. The germline CDR1 and CDR2 sequences are SGHTA and FQGNSA. From its first to its last residue, the CDR3 has 15 amino acids.

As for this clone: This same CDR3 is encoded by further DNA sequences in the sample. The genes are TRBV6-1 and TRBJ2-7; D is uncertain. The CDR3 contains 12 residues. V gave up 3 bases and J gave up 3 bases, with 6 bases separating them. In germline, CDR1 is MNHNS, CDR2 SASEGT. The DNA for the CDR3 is TGTGCCAGCAGTGACAGTTTCTACGAGCAGTACTTC. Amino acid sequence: CASSDSFYEQYF.

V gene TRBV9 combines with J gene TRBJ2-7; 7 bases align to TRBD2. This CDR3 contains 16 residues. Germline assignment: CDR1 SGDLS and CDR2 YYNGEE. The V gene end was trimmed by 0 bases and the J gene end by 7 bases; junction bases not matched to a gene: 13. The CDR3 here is CASSVETERGPGEQYF. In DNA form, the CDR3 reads TGTGCCAGCAGCGTAGAAACTGAGCGGGGCCCTGGAGAGCAGTACTTC.

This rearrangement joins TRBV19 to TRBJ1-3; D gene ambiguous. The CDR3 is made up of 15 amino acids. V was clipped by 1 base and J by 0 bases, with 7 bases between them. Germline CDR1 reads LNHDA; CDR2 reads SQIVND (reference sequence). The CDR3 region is CASSIGLISGNTIYF. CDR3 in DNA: TGTGCCAGTAGTATAGGACTGATCTCTGGAAACACCATATATTTT.

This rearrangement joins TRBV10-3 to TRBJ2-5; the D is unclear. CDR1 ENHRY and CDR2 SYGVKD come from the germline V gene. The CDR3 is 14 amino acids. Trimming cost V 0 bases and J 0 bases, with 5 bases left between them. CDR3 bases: TGTGCCATCAGTGAGTCCAGTTACCAAGAGACCCAGTACTTC. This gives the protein CAISESSYQETQYF.

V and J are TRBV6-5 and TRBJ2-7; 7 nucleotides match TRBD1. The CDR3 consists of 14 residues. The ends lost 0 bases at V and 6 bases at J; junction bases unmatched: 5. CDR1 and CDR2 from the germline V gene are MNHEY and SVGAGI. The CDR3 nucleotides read TGTGCCAGCAGTTACTCGACAGGGCGCGGCGAGCAGTACTTC. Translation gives CASSYSTGRGEQYF.

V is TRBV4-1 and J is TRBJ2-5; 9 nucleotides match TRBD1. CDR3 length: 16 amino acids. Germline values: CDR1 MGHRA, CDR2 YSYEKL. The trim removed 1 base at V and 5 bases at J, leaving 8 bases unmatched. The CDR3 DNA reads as TGCGCCAGCAGCCAAGGTGCGGGACAGGGATTCGAGACCCAGTACTTC. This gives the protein CASSQGAGQGFETQYF.

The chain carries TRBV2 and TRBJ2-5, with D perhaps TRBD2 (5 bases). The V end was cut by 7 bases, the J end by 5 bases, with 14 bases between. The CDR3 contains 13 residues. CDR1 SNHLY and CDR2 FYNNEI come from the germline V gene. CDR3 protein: CASIRDSGETQYF. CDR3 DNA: TGTGCCAGCATCCGGGATTCGGGGGAGACCCAGTACTTC. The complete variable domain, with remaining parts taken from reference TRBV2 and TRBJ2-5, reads EPEVTQTPSHQVTQMGQEVILRCVPISNHLYFYWYRQILGQKVEFLVSFYNNEISEKSEIFDDQFSVERPDGSNFTLKIRSTKLEDSAMYFCASIRDSGETQYFGPGTRLLVL.

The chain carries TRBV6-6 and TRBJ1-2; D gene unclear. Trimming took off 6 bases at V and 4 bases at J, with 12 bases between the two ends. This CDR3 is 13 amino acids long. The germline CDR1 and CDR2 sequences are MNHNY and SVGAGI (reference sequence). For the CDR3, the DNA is TGTGCCAGCAGCCTCCCTGGCTCCTATGGCTACACCTTC. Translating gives CASSLPGSYGYTF.

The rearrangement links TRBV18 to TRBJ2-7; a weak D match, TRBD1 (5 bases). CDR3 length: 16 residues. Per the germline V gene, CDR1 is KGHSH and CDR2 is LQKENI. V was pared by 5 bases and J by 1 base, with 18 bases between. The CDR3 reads CASSGTGFLFSYEQYF. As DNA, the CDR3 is TGTGCCAGCTCAGGAACAGGATTCCTTTTTTCCTACGAGCAGTACTTC.

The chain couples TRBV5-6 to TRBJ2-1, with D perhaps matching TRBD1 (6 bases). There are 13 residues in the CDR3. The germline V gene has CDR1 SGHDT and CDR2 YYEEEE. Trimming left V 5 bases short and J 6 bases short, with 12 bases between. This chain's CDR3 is CASSSQGVNEQFF. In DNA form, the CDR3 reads TGTGCCAGCAGTTCACAGGGTGTCAATGAGCAGTTCTTC.

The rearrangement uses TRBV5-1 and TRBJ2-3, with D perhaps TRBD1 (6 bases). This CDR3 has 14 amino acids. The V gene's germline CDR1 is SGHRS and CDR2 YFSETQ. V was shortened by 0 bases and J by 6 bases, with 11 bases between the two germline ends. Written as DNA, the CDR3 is TGCGCCAGCAGCTTGGATGCAGGGGCGGATACGCAGTATTTT. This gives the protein CASSLDAGADTQYF.

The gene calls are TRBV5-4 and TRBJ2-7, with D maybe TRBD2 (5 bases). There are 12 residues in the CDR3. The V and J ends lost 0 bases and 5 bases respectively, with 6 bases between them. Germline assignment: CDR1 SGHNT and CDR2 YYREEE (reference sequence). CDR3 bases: TGTGCCAGCAGCTTGGACGGGAACGAGCAGTACTTC. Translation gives CASSLDGNEQYF. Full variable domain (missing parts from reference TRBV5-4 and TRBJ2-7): ETGVTQSPTHLIKTRGQQVTLRCSSQSGHNTVSWYQQALGQGPQFIFQYYREEENGRGNFPPRFSGLQFPNYSSELNVNALELDDSALYLCASSLDGNEQYFGPGTRLTVT.

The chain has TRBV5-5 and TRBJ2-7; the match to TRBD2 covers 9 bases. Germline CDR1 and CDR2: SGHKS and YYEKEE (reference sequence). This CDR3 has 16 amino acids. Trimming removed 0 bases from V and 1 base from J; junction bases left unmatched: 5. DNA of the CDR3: TGTGCCAGCAGCTTGGTGGCGGGAGGGATTTCCTACGAGCAGTACTTC. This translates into CASSLVAGGISYEQYF.

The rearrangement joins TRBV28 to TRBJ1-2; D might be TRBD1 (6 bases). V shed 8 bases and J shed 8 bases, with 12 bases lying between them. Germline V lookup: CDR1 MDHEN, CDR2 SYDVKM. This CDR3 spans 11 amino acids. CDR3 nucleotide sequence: TGTGCCAGCCGGTGGGGACACGGCTACACCTTC. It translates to CASRWGHGYTF.

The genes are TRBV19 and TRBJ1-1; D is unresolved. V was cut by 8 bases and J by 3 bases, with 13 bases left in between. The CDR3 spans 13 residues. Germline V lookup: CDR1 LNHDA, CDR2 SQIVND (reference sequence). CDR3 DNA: TGTGCCAGTTTATCCCGGGATTACACTGAAGCTTTCTTT. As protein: CASLSRDYTEAFF.

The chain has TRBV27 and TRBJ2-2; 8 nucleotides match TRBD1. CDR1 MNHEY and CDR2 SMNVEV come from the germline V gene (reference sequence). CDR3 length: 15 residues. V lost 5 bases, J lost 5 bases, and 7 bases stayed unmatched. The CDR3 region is CASSPYRGSTGELFF. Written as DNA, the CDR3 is TGTGCCAGCAGTCCATACAGGGGGAGTACCGGGGAGCTGTTTTTT.

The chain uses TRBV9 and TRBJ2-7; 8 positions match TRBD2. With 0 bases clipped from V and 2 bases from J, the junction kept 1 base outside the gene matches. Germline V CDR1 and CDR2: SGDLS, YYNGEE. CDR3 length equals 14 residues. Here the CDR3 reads CASSVDSGAYEQYF. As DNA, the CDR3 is TGTGCCAGCAGCGTAGATAGCGGGGCCTACGAGCAGTACTTC.

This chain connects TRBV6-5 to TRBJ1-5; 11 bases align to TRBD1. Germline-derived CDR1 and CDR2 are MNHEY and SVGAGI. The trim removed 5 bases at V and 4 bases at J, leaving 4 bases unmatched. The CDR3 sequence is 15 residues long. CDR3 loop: CASSRTGGWNQPQHF. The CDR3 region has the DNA TGTGCCAGCAGTAGGACAGGGGGCTGGAATCAGCCCCAGCATTTT.

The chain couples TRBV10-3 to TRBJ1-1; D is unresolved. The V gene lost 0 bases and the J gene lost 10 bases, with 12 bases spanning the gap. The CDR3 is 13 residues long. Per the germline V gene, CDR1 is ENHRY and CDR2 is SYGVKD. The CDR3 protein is CAISESEGVGAFF. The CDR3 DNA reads TGTGCCATCAGTGAGTCGGAGGGAGTAGGAGCTTTCTTT.

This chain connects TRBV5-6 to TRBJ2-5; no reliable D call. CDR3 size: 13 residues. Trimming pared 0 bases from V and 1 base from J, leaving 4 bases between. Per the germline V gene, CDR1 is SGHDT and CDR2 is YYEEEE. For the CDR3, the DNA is TGTGCCAGCAGCTTGGACATCCAAGAGACCCAGTACTTC. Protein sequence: CASSLDIQETQYF.